This T cell receptor (beta chain) was profiled in a study of CD8 T cells in Susac syndrome. Study conclusions and caveats: Individuals included in the TCR sequencing and HLA analysis were acknowledged by the study to be relatively few in number.

The junction had 2 bases not matched to a gene; V was cut back by 4 bases and J by 2 bases. The CDR3 loop spans 15 amino acids. The germline CDR1 and CDR2 sequences are MNHNY and SVGAGI (reference sequence). The RNA, about 0.45 to 1 ug, was put through reverse transcription using random hexamers. Each CDR3 protein is one row after TCRdb ran MiXCR on the immunoSEQ multiplex PCR reads. The sample has over 130,000 distinct CDR3 sequences, roughly 96% seen once. Concerning this clonotype: Its matching antigen is unknown.

Sequencing of TCR beta was performed on blood CD8+ T cells and on blood CD4+ T cells. The TEMRA cells underwent FACS enrichment, while the CD8+ and CD4+ T cells underwent negative isolation. The gene calls are TRBV6-6 and TRBJ1-1; 12 bases are a match to TRBD1. This clonotype originated in a human donor with multiple sclerosis. Sequences were obtained from CD4+ T cells from PBMCs. In DNA, the CDR3 is TGTGCCAGCAGTTCCGGGACAGGGGGCAACACTGAAGCTTTCTTT. Its protein is CASSSGTGGNTEAFF.